Below are 15 T cell receptor beta chains sequenced from a single sample in a study of blood T cells in healthy people across ages. Using a J-beta primer mix together with a sample-barcoded 5' primer, a second PCR was run for roughly 6 to 12 cycles. TCRdb redid the calling of the 5' RACE reads with MiXCR, one entry per CDR3 protein. Of roughly 830,000 distinct CDR3 sequences listed, around two thirds are singletons. Sequencing was done on a sample of blood. These receptors were obtained from a man aged 25-40 years in good health.

J is TRBJ2-3 and V is TRBV10-3, with D possibly matching TRBD2 (5 bases). Per the germline V gene, CDR1 is ENHRY and CDR2 is SYGVKD. This CDR3 region has 9 residues. V was trimmed by 10 bases and J by 6 bases, leaving 5 bases between them. DNA for the CDR3: TGTGCCACGGGGGATACGCAGTATTTT. The encoded protein is CATGDTQYF.

J is TRBJ2-2 and V is TRBV7-3; 7 positions agree with TRBD1. The CDR3 runs 14 residues. After removal of 2 bases from V and 7 bases from J, the junction contained 4 bases not matched to a gene. Germline CDR1 and CDR2: SGHTA and FQGTGA. The CDR3 DNA reads as TGTGCCAGCAGCTTAGACAGGGACGTCGGGGAGCTGTTTTTT. As protein: CASSLDRDVGELFF.

CDR3 in DNA: TGTGCCAGCAGTCCTGAGGCGGCGAACACCGGGGAGCTGTTTTTT. Protein: CASSPEAANTGELFF. The V gene is TRBV7-3, the J gene TRBJ2-2; D not resolved. The CDR3 is 15 residues long. CDR1 is SGHTA, CDR2 FQGTGA, per germline. V dropped 6 bases and J dropped 0 bases, with 11 bases sitting between them.

In regard to this clonotype: It is unclear where the CDR3 begins or ends on the DNA, so no DNA is shown, and the CDR3 is as TCRdb lists it. This chain links TRBV9 with TRBJ2-1; no DNA check was done on the table's D call, TRBD1. Germline CDR1 and CDR2: SGDLS and YYNGEE. The CDR3 is made up of 14 amino acids, end residues included. The CDR3 here is CASSVGDGTVRMFF.

This chain connects TRBV9 to TRBJ1-6; the D gene is possibly TRBD1 (5 bases). CDR1 SGDLS and CDR2 YYNGEE come from the germline V gene. The CDR3 loop spans 14 amino acids. Trimming removed 0 bases from V and 9 bases from J, with 10 bases in between. CDR3 bases: TGTGCCAGCAGCGTAGTACAGGATGGTTCACCCCTCCACTTT. Translation gives CASSVVQDGSPLHF. Full variable domain (rest looked up from reference TRBV9 and TRBJ1-6): DSGVTQTPKHLITATGQRVTLRCSPRSGDLSVYWYQQSLDQGLQFLIQYYNGEERAKGNILERFSAQQFPDLHSELNLSSLELGDSALYFCASSVVQDGSPLHFGNGTRLTVT.

This clonotype appeared once. The chain joins TRBV25-1 to TRBJ2-1, with 9 positions matching TRBD2. The closer fit of TRBJ2-7 to the DNA end suggests the J call may be wrong. CDR1 is MGHDK, CDR2 SYGVNS, per germline. This CDR3 region has 17 residues. The CDR3 is CATIYPASGARYNEQYF. The CDR3 DNA is TGTGCCACCATTTACCCGGCTAGCGGGGCCCGTTACAATGAGCAGTACTTC.

This clonotype was seen only once. V is TRBV15 and J is TRBJ2-7, with 7 bases identical to TRBD2. The CDR3 is 16 residues long. The germline CDR1 and CDR2 sequences are LNHNV and YYDKDF (reference sequence). J lost 1 base, V lost 3 bases, and 9 bases had no gene match. CDR3 nucleotide sequence: TGTGCCACCAGCAGGGTAAGACTAGCCTCGTCCTACGAGCAGTACTTC. Translated, it gives CATSRVRLASSYEQYF.

This clonotype was seen more than once but under ten times. This sequence joins TRBV20-1 and TRBJ2-1; TRBD2 agrees at 10 bases. Losses at the gene ends were 6 bases for V and 2 bases for J; bases not matched to a gene: 4. Germline CDR1 is DFQATT and CDR2 is SNEGSKA (reference sequence). CDR3 length: 14 residues. The DNA for the CDR3 is TGCAGTGCGGAGCGGGGGGGCCCCTACAATGAGCAGTTCTTC. Translated, it gives CSAERGGPYNEQFF.

A few counts support this clonotype. The gene calls are TRBV7-3 and TRBJ2-7; TRBD1 matches at 8 bases. V was pared by 3 bases and J by 3 bases, with 7 bases of the junction left unmatched. This CDR3 is built from 15 residues. CDR1 SGHTA and CDR2 FQGTGA come from the germline V gene. The CDR3 loop reads CASSLGTGSDYEQYF. The CDR3 bases are TGTGCCAGCAGCTTGGGGACAGGTAGCGACTACGAGCAGTACTTC.

This chain connects TRBV7-2 to TRBJ1-2; D is unresolved. Trimming took 3 bases from V and 0 from J, leaving 11 bases between them. The CDR3 totals 15 residues. Per the germline V gene, CDR1 is SGHTA and CDR2 is FQGNSA. The CDR3 spells CASSFDRASNYGYTF. The CDR3 DNA follows: TGTGCCAGCAGCTTTGACCGAGCTTCTAACTATGGCTACACCTTC.

V usage is TRBV9 and J usage is TRBJ1-2, with D possibly matching TRBD1 (6 bases). The CDR3 totals 13 residues. CDR1 is SGDLS and CDR2 is YYNGEE in the germline V gene. Trimming pared 7 bases from V and 4 bases from J, leaving 14 bases between. This CDR3 reads CASGGGRCYGYTF. Here the CDR3 DNA reads TGTGCCAGCGGCGGGGGGCGCTGCTATGGCTACACCTTC.

The CDR3 spells CASSLVSGFDEQYF. The CDR3 bases are TGTGCCAGCAGCTTAGTTTCAGGGTTCGACGAGCAGTACTTC. This chain connects TRBV7-9 to TRBJ2-7, with a possible D match to TRBD1 (5 bases). This CDR3 contains 14 residues. Trimming took 1 base from V and 5 from J, leaving 12 bases between them. Per germline, CDR1 SEHNR and CDR2 FQNEAQ (reference sequence).

This clonotype is a singleton in its sample. The chain uses TRBV7-2 and TRBJ2-7, with D perhaps matching TRBD2 (6 bases). CDR1 and CDR2 from the germline V gene are SGHTA and FQGNSA. The CDR3 has 14 amino acids. Trimming shortened V by 5 bases and J by 7 bases, and 18 bases separated the two germline ends. The CDR3 DNA sequence: TGTGCCAGCAGCCCCAGAGGGCAGGGAGGAGAGCAGTACTTC. Translating gives CASSPRGQGGEQYF.

This clonotype was observed a few times. The rearrangement joins TRBV14 to TRBJ2-5; D not resolved. Trimming left V 0 bases short and J 11 bases short, with 13 bases between. CDR1 and CDR2 (germline): SGHDN, FVKESK. This CDR3 has 13 residues. The CDR3 DNA reads TGTGCCAGCAGCCAAGAGTTCCGCTGGAAGCAGTACTTC. Translated, it gives CASSQEFRWKQYF.

This chain connects TRBV20-1 to TRBJ1-2; TRBD1 agrees at 8 bases. The germline CDR1 and CDR2 sequences are DFQATT and SNEGSKA (reference sequence). This CDR3 has 13 residues. V lost 6 bases, J lost 3 bases, and 6 bases stayed unmatched. CDR3 loop: CSAWTGRHYGYTF. In DNA, the CDR3 is TGCAGTGCGTGGACAGGGCGACACTATGGCTACACCTTC.